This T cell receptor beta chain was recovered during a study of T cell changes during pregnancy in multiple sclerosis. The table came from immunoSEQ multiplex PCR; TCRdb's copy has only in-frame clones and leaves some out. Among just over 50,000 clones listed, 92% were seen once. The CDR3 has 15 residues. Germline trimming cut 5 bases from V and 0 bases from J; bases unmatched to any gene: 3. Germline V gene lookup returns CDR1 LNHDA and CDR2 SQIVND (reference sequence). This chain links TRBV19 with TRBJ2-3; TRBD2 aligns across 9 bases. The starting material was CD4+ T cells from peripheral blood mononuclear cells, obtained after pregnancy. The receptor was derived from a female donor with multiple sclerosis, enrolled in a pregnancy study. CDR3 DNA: TGTGCCAGTAGTCGTAGCGGGAGTAGCACAGATACGCAGTATTTT. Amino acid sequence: CASSRSGSSTDTQYF.